Below are 15 T cell receptor beta chains sequenced from a single sample in a study of blood T cell repertoires in COVID-19. The repertoire was sequenced with immunoSEQ multiplex PCR; TCRdb's copy has only in-frame clones and lacks some. This table holds about 58,000 clones, around 87% found once. Sequencing used peripheral blood. These receptors came from a man aged 55 to 70 with active COVID-19.

This chain links TRBV27 with TRBJ1-1; maybe TRBD1 (5 bases). Trimming removed 2 bases from V and 0 bases from J, with 7 bases in between. This CDR3 is built from 14 residues. Per the germline V gene, CDR1 is MNHEY and CDR2 is SMNVEV (reference sequence). DNA for the CDR3: TGTGCCAGCAGTTTAAGGGGATTGAACACTGAAGCTTTCTTT. It specifies CASSLRGLNTEAFF.

The chain employs TRBV7-2 and TRBJ1-1, with 9 bases that match TRBD1. The CDR3 runs to 14 residues. In germline, CDR1 is SGHTA, CDR2 FQGNSA. Trimming removed 5 bases from V and 5 bases from J; junction bases left unmatched: 6. DNA for the CDR3: TGTGCCAGCAGCCCGGGACAGGGTAGGACTGAAGCTTTCTTT. Residues: CASSPGQGRTEAFF.

The J gene is TRBJ2-5, the V gene TRBV7-9, with 10 bases that match TRBD2. The CDR3 covers 16 residues. Losses at the gene ends were 4 bases for V and 5 bases for J; bases not matched to a gene: 10. From germline, CDR1 is SEHNR and CDR2 FQNEAQ (reference sequence). The CDR3 sequence is CASSSRPGLALETQYF. CDR3 nucleotides: TGTGCCAGCAGCTCAAGACCGGGACTAGCGCTGGAGACCCAGTACTTC.

This clone turned up a few times. The V call is TRBV12-3 or TRBV12-4, the J call TRBJ1-2; a possible D gene is TRBD1 (6 bases). This CDR3 spans 13 amino acids. V lost 5 bases and J 4 bases, leaving 11 bases between the germline ends. The CDR3 sequence: CASSTGQIYGYTF. The CDR3 DNA follows: TGTGCCAGCAGTACCGGACAGATCTATGGCTACACCTTC.

The chain recombines TRBV6-2 or TRBV6-3 with TRBJ2-5; D might be TRBD1 (5 bases). The V gene lost 6 bases and the J gene lost 4 bases, with 15 bases spanning the gap. The CDR3 is made up of 14 amino acids. Germline V lookup: CDR1 MNHEY, CDR2 SVGEGT. CDR3 DNA: TGTGCCAGCAGCACGGGCAGGGTAGTAGAGACCCAGTACTTC. Amino acid sequence: CASSTGRVVETQYF.

The chain combines TRBV5-1 with TRBJ2-3; 10 bases are shared with TRBD2. After removal of 6 bases from V and 5 bases from J, the junction contained 6 bases not matched to a gene. The CDR3 runs to 14 residues. CDR1 SGHRS and CDR2 YFSETQ come from the germline V gene. The CDR3 is CASNLAGVIDTQYF. The CDR3 DNA sequence: TGCGCCAGCAACCTAGCGGGAGTGATAGATACGCAGTATTTT. The complete variable domain, with remaining parts taken from reference TRBV5-1 and TRBJ2-3, reads KAGVTQTPRYLIKTRGQQVTLSCSPISGHRSVSWYQQTPGQGLQFLFEYFSETQRNKGNFPGRFSGRQFSNSRSEMNVSTLELGDSALYLCASNLAGVIDTQYFGPGTRLTVL.

The chain employs TRBV7-9 and TRBJ2-7, with D possibly being TRBD2 (7 bases). V shed 5 bases and J shed 4 bases, with 21 bases lying between them. Germline loops: CDR1 SEHNR, CDR2 FQNEAQ (reference sequence). The CDR3 totals 16 residues. Here the CDR3 reads CASSRGGGLGMYEQYF. The CDR3 DNA reads TGTGCCAGCAGCCGCGGCGGGGGCTTGGGGATGTACGAGCAGTACTTC.

The chain combines TRBV7-8 with TRBJ2-7; 11 bases are a match to TRBD1. Germline CDR1 and CDR2: SGHVS and FQNEAQ. The V segment lost 5 bases and the J segment 0 bases; nucleotides outside the gene matches: 9. The CDR3 runs to 17 residues. The CDR3 loop is CASSPRPGQGGSYEQYF. The CDR3 DNA sequence: TGTGCCAGCAGCCCCAGACCGGGACAGGGGGGCTCCTACGAGCAGTACTTC. Variable domain in full (rest from reference TRBV7-8 and TRBJ2-7): GAGVSQSPRYKVAKRGQDVALRCDPISGHVSLFWYQQALGQGPEFLTYFQNEAQLDKSGLPSDRFFAERPEGSVSTLKIQRTQQEDSAVYLCASSPRPGQGGSYEQYFGPGTRLTVT.

The chain links TRBV19 to TRBJ1-1; D gene uncertain. CDR3 length: 11 residues. Trimming removed 2 bases at V and 6 bases at J, with 4 bases between. CDR1 is LNHDA and CDR2 is SQIVND in the germline V gene (reference sequence). CDR3 nucleotides: TGTGCCAGTAGTATACTCTCTGAAGCTTTCTTT. This gives the protein CASSILSEAFF.

The table lists this clone with a few counts. This chain connects TRBV19 to TRBJ2-4; TRBD1 is a possible D gene (6 bases). Germline CDR1 LNHDA, CDR2 SQIVND (reference sequence). Deletions cut 5 bases from V and 6 bases from J, with 14 bases between. There are 14 residues in the CDR3. CDR3 sequence reads: CASSPQGHANIQYF. CDR3 coding DNA: TGTGCCAGTAGTCCCCAGGGACACGCAAACATTCAGTACTTC.

The J gene is TRBJ2-3, the V gene TRBV5-1; 10 bases match TRBD2. J was trimmed by 6 bases and V by 7 bases; bases with no gene match: 11. CDR3 length equals 15 residues. CDR1 is SGHRS, CDR2 YFSETQ, per germline. This CDR3 is CASAASGGTRDTQYF. In nucleotides, the CDR3 is TGCGCCAGCGCGGCTAGCGGGGGTACGAGGGATACGCAGTATTTT.

The CDR3 protein is CASSGQGGTEAFF. DNA for the CDR3: TGTGCCAGCAGTGGACAGGGTGGCACTGAAGCTTTCTTT. The rearrangement links TRBV7-3 to TRBJ1-1; 8 bases match TRBD1. The J segment lost 4 bases and the V segment lost 6 bases, leaving 4 bases of the junction unmatched. Germline CDR1 is SGHTA and CDR2 is FQGTGA. This CDR3 comprises 13 residues.

The chain has TRBV10-1 and TRBJ1-4, with unresolved D. There are 13 residues in the CDR3. Germline-derived CDR1 and CDR2 are WNHNN and SYGVQD (reference sequence). V was clipped by 3 bases and J by 7 bases, with 9 bases between them. CDR3 in DNA: TGCGCCAGCAGTGACCCAGGAACTGAAAAACTGTTTTTT. Its protein is CASSDPGTEKLFF.

This sequence joins TRBV29-1 and TRBJ2-7; 9 nucleotides align to TRBD1. CDR3 length: 15 amino acids. Unmatched junction bases numbered 7, after V lost 1 base and J lost 3 bases. Looked up from germline, CDR1 is SQVTM and CDR2 is ANQGSEA. The CDR3 sequence: CSVEARTGVFYEQYF. In DNA, the CDR3 is TGCAGCGTTGAAGCCCGGACAGGGGTCTTCTACGAGCAGTACTTC.

This clone was seen only once. This rearrangement joins TRBV27 to TRBJ1-1; TRBD1 aligns across 7 bases. With 1 base clipped from V and 4 bases from J, the junction kept 0 bases outside the gene matches. This CDR3 is 13 amino acids long. Germline V CDR1 and CDR2: MNHEY, SMNVEV (reference sequence). The CDR3 is CASSLYRGTEAFF. Here the CDR3 DNA reads TGTGCCAGCAGTTTATACAGGGGCACTGAAGCTTTCTTT.